These 21 T cell receptor beta chains were all obtained from the same sample, sequenced in a study of T cells in localized non-small cell lung cancer. Clones were sequenced by immunoSEQ multiplex PCR, and TCRdb holds only the in-frame ones, with some missing. In the table there are 1,500 to 2,000 clones, around 40% of which are singletons. The material sequenced was lung tumor tissue, taken before any cancer treatment. The source is a woman aged 40-70 years with stage I lung adenocarcinoma.

The J gene is TRBJ2-7, the V gene TRBV5-1; 7 bases agree with TRBD2. This CDR3 comprises 16 residues. Germline V lookup: CDR1 SGHRS, CDR2 YFSETQ. V shed 0 bases and J 0 bases; nucleotides not matched to a gene: 6. CDR3 DNA: TGCGCCAGCAGCTTGGGTAGCGGGCCAACCTCCTACGAGCAGTACTTC. It is translated as CASSLGSGPTSYEQYF.

This clone was seen only a few times. This rearrangement joins TRBV9 to TRBJ1-2; 7 positions match TRBD1. The V and J ends lost 5 bases and 6 bases, in that order; junction bases with no gene match: 10. This CDR3 has 14 amino acids. CDR1 is SGDLS and CDR2 is YYNGEE in the germline V gene. For the CDR3, the DNA is TGTGCCAGCAGTGAAAGGAGGGGGCACGATGGCTACACCTTC. Amino acids: CASSERRGHDGYTF.

This chain's CDR3 is CASSPPEVETQYF. CDR3 bases: TGTGCCAGCTCACCGCCGGAGGTGGAGACCCAGTACTTC. This chain links TRBV18 with TRBJ2-5, with D possibly TRBD2 on 5 matching bases. The V end was cut by 3 bases, the J end by 5 bases, with 10 bases between. Germline V gene lookup returns CDR1 KGHSH and CDR2 LQKENI. The CDR3 is made up of 13 amino acids.

DNA of the CDR3: TGTGCCACGGAGCGACAGGGGGTCTACAATGAGCAGTTCTTC. It specifies CATERQGVYNEQFF. The chain is built from TRBV15 and TRBJ2-1; 9 bases fit TRBD1. J gave up 3 bases and V 9 bases, and 6 bases lay outside the gene matches. The CDR3 extends over 14 amino acids. Looked up from germline, CDR1 is LNHNV and CDR2 is YYDKDF (reference sequence).

The gene calls are TRBV28 and TRBJ1-5, with D possibly TRBD1 on 6 matching bases. This CDR3 has 14 amino acids. The V end was cut by 2 bases, the J end by 11 bases, with 16 bases between. Germline loops: CDR1 MDHEN, CDR2 SYDVKM. This CDR3 is CASSLGGGARSQHF. The DNA for the CDR3 is TGTGCCAGCAGTTTAGGAGGGGGGGCAAGGTCCCAGCATTTT.

This clone was seen a single time. The chain joins TRBV5-1 to TRBJ1-3; D unclear. CDR3 size: 16 residues. CDR1 and CDR2 (germline): SGHRS, YFSETQ. The V and J ends lost 0 bases and 0 bases respectively, with 10 bases between them. The CDR3 region has the DNA TGCGCCAGCAGCTTGGTTGACGTAGGCTCTGGAAACACCATATATTTT. Protein: CASSLVDVGSGNTIYF.

As concerns this clone: A read error may account for a junction end that differs from germline. The V and J genes are TRBV6-8 and TRBJ1-2; TRBD1 might be the D (5 bases). Germline V gene sequence: CDR1 MNHGY, CDR2 SAAAGT. CDR3 length: 13 residues. CDR3 loop: CAISPGTLGGYTF. In DNA, the CDR3 is TGTGCCATCAGTCCCGGGACTCTCGGGGGCTACACCTTC.

The chain combines TRBV9 with TRBJ1-1; no reliable D call. CDR3 length equals 14 residues. V was pared by 6 bases and J by 1 base, with 13 bases between. The germline V gene encodes CDR1 SGDLS and CDR2 YYNGEE. CDR3 loop: CASIVGRTNTEAFF. In DNA, the CDR3 is TGTGCCAGCATAGTAGGACGTACGAACACTGAAGCTTTCTTT.

This clone has a handful of counts. The chain links TRBV9 to TRBJ1-2; TRBD1 is a possible D gene (6 bases). V lost 3 bases and J lost 0, with 9 bases in between. The CDR3 contains 14 residues. The germline CDR1 and CDR2 sequences are SGDLS and YYNGEE. The CDR3 is CASSADRSNYGYTF. The CDR3 DNA is TGTGCCAGCAGCGCCGACAGGTCTAACTATGGCTACACCTTC.

The chain carries TRBV28 and TRBJ1-1; D remains ambiguous. Trimming removed 3 bases from V and 5 bases from J, with 13 bases in between. Germline-derived CDR1 and CDR2 are MDHEN and SYDVKM. The CDR3 has 14 residues. CDR3 nucleotides: TGTGCCAGCAGTTTGCCCGATTGGGGAACTGAAGCTTTCTTT. Its translation: CASSLPDWGTEAFF. Together with reference TRBV28 and TRBJ1-1, the CDR3 gives the full variable domain: DVKVTQSSRYLVKRTGEKVFLECVQDMDHENMFWYRQDPGLGLRLIYFSYDVKMKEKGDIPEGYSVSREKKERFSLILESASTNQTSMYLCASSLPDWGTEAFFGQGTRLTVV.

The chain combines TRBV11-3 with TRBJ2-1; the D gene could be TRBD1 or TRBD2 (5 bases each). V lost 4 bases, J lost 4 bases, and 17 bases lay in between. The germline CDR1 and CDR2 sequences are SGHNT and YENEEA. The CDR3 is 16 residues long. CDR3 DNA: TGTGCCAGCAGCTCCCGGCAGGGAGATACGTACAATGAGCAGTTCTTC. Translating gives CASSSRQGDTYNEQFF. Full variable domain (outside the CDR3, taken from reference TRBV11-3 and TRBJ2-1): EAGVVQSPRYKIIEKKQPVAFWCNPISGHNTLYWYLQNLGQGPELLIRYENEEAVDDSQLPKDRFSAERLKGVDSTLKIQPAELGDSAVYLCASSSRQGDTYNEQFFGPGTRLTVL.

There are a few counts of this clone. This rearrangement joins TRBV6-8 to TRBJ2-6; the D gene could be TRBD1 or TRBD2 (5 bases each). This CDR3 has 14 amino acids. Germline V gene data show CDR1 as MNHGY and CDR2 as SAAAGT. V was clipped by 5 bases and J by 9 bases, with 14 bases between them. DNA for the CDR3: TGTGCCAGCAGTCCTCGGGACCTATTCAACGTCCTGACTTTC. It is translated as CASSPRDLFNVLTF.

V usage is TRBV18 and J usage is TRBJ2-2; D possibly corresponds to TRBD1 (6 bases). The CDR3 loop spans 15 amino acids. V dropped 6 bases and J dropped 4 bases, with 15 bases sitting between them. Germline assignment: CDR1 KGHSH and CDR2 LQKENI. Here the CDR3 reads CASSLLDRSTGELFF. CDR3 DNA: TGTGCCAGCTCCCTCCTGGACAGAAGCACCGGGGAGCTGTTTTTT.

This clone has a single count. This chain links TRBV18 with TRBJ1-1; D is possibly TRBD1 (5 bases). The CDR3 totals 16 residues. Germline V CDR1 and CDR2: KGHSH, LQKENI. Trimming removed 3 bases at V and 11 bases at J, with 25 bases between. The CDR3 sequence: CASSPPVRGDVLTAFF. In DNA, the CDR3 is TGTGCCAGCTCACCCCCGGTGAGAGGGGACGTTTTAACGGCTTTCTTT.

This clone has a handful of counts. The rearrangement links TRBV6-8 to TRBJ1-1; no firm D call. In germline, CDR1 is MNHGY, CDR2 SAAAGT. V was cut by 5 bases and J by 9 bases, with 16 bases left in between. The CDR3 is made up of 13 amino acids. CDR3: CASSGQPGSQAFF. CDR3 nucleotide sequence: TGTGCCAGCAGTGGGCAGCCCGGGAGTCAAGCTTTCTTT.

The chain couples TRBV19 to TRBJ1-4, with D possibly matching TRBD1 (5 bases). The germline gives CDR1 LNHDA, CDR2 SQIVND (reference sequence). CDR3 length equals 14 residues. The V and J ends lost 5 bases and 7 bases respectively, with 14 bases between them. This CDR3 reads CASSSSGLGEKLFF. CDR3 DNA sequence: TGTGCCAGTAGTTCCTCAGGGTTGGGTGAAAAACTGTTTTTT. The full variable domain, with the rest looked up from reference TRBV19 and TRBJ1-4, is DGGITQSPKYLFRKEGQNVTLSCEQNLNHDAMYWYRQDPGQGLRLIYYSQIVNDFQKGDIAEGYSVSREKKESFPLTVTSAQKNPTAFYLCASSSSGLGEKLFFGSGTQLSVL.

This clone has only a few counts. The rearrangement links TRBV6-8 to TRBJ2-5; the D gene is possibly TRBD1 (6 bases). V was shortened by 2 bases and J by 2 bases, with 6 bases between the two germline ends. Per the germline V gene, CDR1 is MNHGY and CDR2 is SAAAGT. This CDR3 spans 13 amino acids. The CDR3 spells CASSYRGQETQYF. The CDR3, as DNA: TGTGCCAGCAGTTACAGGGGGCAAGAGACCCAGTACTTC.

This clone was observed a handful of times. Here the CDR3 reads CATSPSGSGFPYEQYF. Written as DNA, the CDR3 is TGTGCCACCAGTCCGTCAGGTAGCGGCTTCCCCTACGAGCAGTACTTC. This sequence joins TRBV15 and TRBJ2-7; weak D call: TRBD2 (6 bases). From germline, CDR1 is LNHNV and CDR2 YYDKDF (reference sequence). V lost 6 bases to trimming and J lost 2 bases, with 20 bases between them. The CDR3 is 16 residues long.

A few counts support this clone. The rearrangement joins TRBV10-3 to TRBJ1-4; the D gene is possibly TRBD1 (5 bases). From germline, CDR1 is ENHRY and CDR2 SYGVKD. The length of the CDR3 is 14 residues. Trimming shortened V by 0 bases and J by 8 bases, and 10 bases separated the two germline ends. CDR3 sequence (DNA): TGTGCCATCAGTGAGTCTATGGAGGGGGAAAAACTGTTTTTT. Amino acids: CAISESMEGEKLFF.

V is TRBV19 and J is TRBJ2-1; 7 bases are shared with TRBD1. Germline loops: CDR1 LNHDA, CDR2 SQIVND (reference sequence). The CDR3 has 15 residues. J lost 3 bases, V lost 7 bases, and 9 bases had no gene match. DNA of the CDR3: TGTGCCAGTACTTCTACAGGGGATTTCTACAATGAGCAGTTCTTC. Protein sequence: CASTSTGDFYNEQFF.

The rearrangement links TRBV6-8 to TRBJ1-4; possibly TRBD1 for D (5 bases). This CDR3 region has 14 residues. The V gene's germline CDR1 is MNHGY and CDR2 SAAAGT. Trimming removed 10 bases at V and 5 bases at J, with 17 bases between. CDR3 protein: CATRRDGGNEKLFF. The CDR3 DNA follows: TGTGCCACTCGCCGGGACGGAGGAAATGAAAAACTGTTTTTT.